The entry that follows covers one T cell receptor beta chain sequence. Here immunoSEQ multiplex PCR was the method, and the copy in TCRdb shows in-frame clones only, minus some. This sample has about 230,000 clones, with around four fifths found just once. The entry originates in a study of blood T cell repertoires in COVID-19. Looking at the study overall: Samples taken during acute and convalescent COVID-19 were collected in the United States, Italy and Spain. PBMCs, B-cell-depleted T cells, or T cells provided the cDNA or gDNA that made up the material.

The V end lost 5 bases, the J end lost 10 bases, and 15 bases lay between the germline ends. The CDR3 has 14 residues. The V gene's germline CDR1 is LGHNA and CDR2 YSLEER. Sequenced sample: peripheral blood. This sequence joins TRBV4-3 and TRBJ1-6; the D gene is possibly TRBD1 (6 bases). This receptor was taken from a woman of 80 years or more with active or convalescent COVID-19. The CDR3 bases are TGCGCCAGCAGCTTGTTTTTTCAGGGGTCACCCCTCCACTTT. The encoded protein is CASSLFFQGSPLHF.